Reported below is one TCR beta chain. Germline V gene data show CDR1 as SGHRS and CDR2 as YFSETQ. The V gene end was trimmed by 2 bases and the J gene end by 6 bases; junction bases not matched to a gene: 6. There are 14 residues in the CDR3. Clones were read by immunoSEQ multiplex PCR, and TCRdb kept only the in-frame ones, dropping some. The sample yields 40,000 to 55,000 clones, approximately 95% seen once. This receptor was taken from a man between 40 and 49 years old with rheumatoid arthritis. The chain employs TRBV5-1 and TRBJ2-7, with 9 bases matching TRBD2. Sample: PBMCs. Here the CDR3 reads CASSFSLAGSEQYF. The CDR3 region has the DNA TGCGCCAGCAGCTTTTCCCTAGCGGGATCCGAGCAGTACTTC.